Listed here is a single TCR beta chain. It has no known antigen specificity. No much larger clonotype is one base removed from it; base qualities were not supplied. The record originates from a study of radiation and T cells in renal cell carcinoma (dated by TCRdb to the early 2020s). At the level of the whole study: In total, 50 to 60 samples, comprising around 26 tumors and 27 peripheral blood samples, were subjected to TCR beta sequencing. The last blood draw occurred 4 weeks after radiation, at the same time as nephrectomy. In the 45 to 65 samples combined, some 4,000,000 unique CDR3 nucleotide sequences were found, encoding about 3 million unique CDR3 amino acid sequences. The paper's findings and limits, for the study overall: Because pretreatment tumor biopsies were not available, the baseline intratumoral presence of clonotypes could not be determined. Tracking of blood repertoire dynamics stopped at approximately four weeks after treatment, with no follow-up past that point. Top tumor clonotypes rose in blood from baseline to 2 weeks post-radiation, then contracted by 4 weeks, suggesting transient expansion of tumor-resident clones. The single-armed trial design could not address effects of radiation dose or scheduling on the TCR repertoire.

TCR beta libraries were generated from genomic DNA with the immunoSEQ kit, following the manufacturer's recommendations. To prepare the libraries, a first multiplex PCR with proprietary primers was run, followed by a second PCR that added unique barcodes, and a bead cleanup was done after each round. Each sample batch included a kit-provided positive control reaction and a negative control reaction. The final libraries were assessed on an Agilent 4200 TapeStation D1000 ScreenTape, pooled by volume, and quantified by qPCR. An Illumina NextSeq500 fitted with a MidOutput 150-cycle cartridge performed the sequencing, running 156 Read1 cycles and 15 Index1 cycles with the kit's custom primers. The pooled library was loaded at 0.95 to 1 pM, with a roughly 18% PhiX control spiked in. The original methods were these. The vendor-processed data were analyzed in R, and a clonotype was defined as all T cells that share the same CDR3 nucleotide sequence. In the clone abundance analyses, frequencies in each sample were normalized to that sample's 10,000 most abundant clones. Before analysis, public T cell clones were removed, and these numbered fewer than five per sample on average. Tumor-enriched and baseline blood-enriched clonotypes were defined by at least a 32-fold difference in abundance between compartments. A beta-binomial differential abundance model was used to identify clonotypes that were expanded or contracted between blood time points. Tumor-blood repertoire similarity was measured with the Baroni-Urbani and Buser coefficient, and groups were compared using two-tailed Wilcoxon tests in R. The immuneACCESS repertoire file appears here via TCRdb, limited to in-frame rearrangements. These files lack a portion of the clones; in checked studies, under half of the deficit traces to unresolved V genes, and the cause of the others is not known. That table furnishes V, J and clone size, whereas the DNA furnished D and trimming. The sample data list tens of thousands of clones, and 81% of these were observed just once. Of the sample, roughly a third is held by the ten largest clones.

The time point label corresponds to: blood 4 weeks post-SBRT, at nephrectomy. Taken with the paper, the label for treatment or condition translates to: 15 Gy SBRT to primary tumor, nephrectomy 4 weeks later. Samples came from a clinical trial, in which primary renal cell carcinomas received 15 Gy stereotactic body radiation therapy followed by nephrectomy 4 weeks later. To track tumor-enriched clonotypes, serial peripheral blood was sampled from radiation-treated patients at baseline and at 2 weeks and 4 weeks after SBRT. Every patient had renal cell carcinoma of clear cell pathology. Genomic DNA for TCR sequencing was prepared using the QIAamp DNA Blood Mini Kit (Qiagen). Only samples passing all quality control checks were included in the analyses. At the junction V is shortened by 0 bases and J by 4 bases; bases outside the gene matches: 1. The CDR1 and CDR2 encoded by the germline V gene are SGHRS and YFSETQ. From cysteine to phenylalanine, the CDR3 is 15 amino acids long. CDR3 DNA only is kept here, 45 bases in frame from base 1.

The source is a man aged 60 to 75 with renal cell carcinoma. Source: blood, taken from a patient whose treatment included radiotherapy and nephrectomy. Here the chain combines TRBV5-1 and TRBJ2-5, and 12 junction bases match TRBD2. The DNA is TGCGCCAGCAGCTTGGGACTAGCGGGAGTAGAGACCCAGTACTTC. It specifies CASSLGLAGVETQYF.